Only a few counts were recorded for the clone carrying this TCR beta chain. In the original workflow: Amplification with reference gene primers provided the estimates of nucleated cell counts. The table came from immunoSEQ multiplex PCR; TCRdb's copy has only in-frame clones and leaves some out. The V and J calls and the clone size are those of that table, but D and trimming were determined from the DNA. The data hold just over 250,000 clones, with about 87% observed a single time. This record belongs to a study of blood T cell repertoires in COVID-19. Overall study: Collection of acute and convalescent COVID-19 samples took place in the United States, Italy and Spain. Sources were T cells, B-cell-depleted T cells, or PBMCs; the material itself was cDNA or gDNA.

The CDR3 runs 15 residues. J gave up 6 bases and V 5 bases, and 11 bases lay outside the gene matches. Per germline, CDR1 SEHNR and CDR2 FQNEAQ (reference sequence). The rearrangement links TRBV7-9 to TRBJ2-7, with 9 bases lining up with TRBD1. The sequenced sample was peripheral blood. The clonotype comes from a man aged 55 to 69 who had recovered from COVID-19. The CDR3: CASSPSGTGRREQYF. The CDR3 DNA is TGTGCCAGCAGCCCTTCCGGGACAGGGAGGCGCGAGCAGTACTTC.